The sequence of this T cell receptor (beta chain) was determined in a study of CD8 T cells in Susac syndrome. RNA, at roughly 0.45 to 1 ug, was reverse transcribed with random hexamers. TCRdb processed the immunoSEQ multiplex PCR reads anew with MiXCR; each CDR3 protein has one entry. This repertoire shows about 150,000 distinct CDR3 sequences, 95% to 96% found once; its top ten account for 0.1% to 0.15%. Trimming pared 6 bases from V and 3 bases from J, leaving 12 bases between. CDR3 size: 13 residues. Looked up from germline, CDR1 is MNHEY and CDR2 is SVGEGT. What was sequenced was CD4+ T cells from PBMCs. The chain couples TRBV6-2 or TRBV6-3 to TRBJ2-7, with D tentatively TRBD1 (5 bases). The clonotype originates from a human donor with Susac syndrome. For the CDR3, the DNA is TGTGCCAGCAGCCAGGGTCCCATCTACGAGCAGTACGTC. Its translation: CASSQGPIYEQYV.